A selection of T cell receptor beta chains follows, all from one sample in a study of blood T cell repertoires in COVID-19. Here immunoSEQ multiplex PCR was the method, and the copy in TCRdb shows in-frame clones only, minus some. The data hold roughly 180,000 clones, with 82% observed a single time. Sequenced sample: PBMCs or T cells enriched from blood (not recorded which). The origin of the receptors is a man aged 55-75 years who had recovered from COVID-19. CDR3s include the opening cysteine and the closing phenylalanine or tryptophan. D genes are given only for firm matches. Part of the rows lack a size; the others show once, few, many or a class for expanded clones.

>TRBV19|-|-|TRBJ1-5
CASSIWAGGSNQPQHF
TGTGCCAGTAGTATTTGGGCAGGAGGGAGCAATCAGCCCCAGCATTTT
>TRBV12-3/TRBV12-4|-|TRBD2|TRBJ2-7
CASKPDGEGEQYF
TGTGCCAGCAAACCCGATGGGGAGGGCGAGCAGTACTTC
>TRBV5-5|-|-|TRBJ1-1
CASSFLREAFF
TGTGCCAGCAGCTTCTTACGGGAGGCTTTCTTT
>TRBV6-5|-|TRBD2|TRBJ2-5
CASSVAGGPQETQYF
TGTGCCAGCAGCGTAGCGGGAGGGCCCCAAGAGACCCAGTACTTC
>TRBV30|-|TRBD1|TRBJ1-2
CAWRGLEGALGYTF
TGTGCCTGGAGGGGACTCGAGGGGGCGCTTGGCTACACCTTC
>TRBV24-1|-|TRBD2|TRBJ2-3
CATSDRRGGGSDTQYF
TGTGCCACCAGTGATCGTCGTGGGGGAGGGTCAGATACGCAGTATTTT
>TRBV14|-|-|TRBJ2-6
CASSQALGANVLTF
TGTGCCAGCAGCCAAGCACTTGGGGCCAACGTCCTGACTTTC
>TRBV15|-|-|TRBJ1-5
CATSRERGSQPQHF
TGTGCCACCAGCAGAGAACGGGGATCCCAGCCCCAGCATTTT
>TRBV19|-|-|TRBJ2-3
CASRDYSSTDTQYF
TGTGCCAGTAGAGACTATTCTAGCACAGATACGCAGTATTTT
>TRBV19|-|TRBD1|TRBJ1-2
CASSKAPHRGPNYGYTF
TGTGCCAGTAGTAAAGCCCCGCACAGGGGGCCTAACTATGGCTACACCTTC
>TRBV28|-|-|TRBJ1-4
CASSSGGVNEKLFF
TGTGCCAGCAGTTCGGGGGGAGTTAATGAAAAACTGTTTTTT
>TRBV5-1|-|TRBD1|TRBJ1-1
CASSTSPGQDTEAFF
TGCGCCAGCAGCACCTCACCGGGACAGGACACTGAAGCTTTCTTT
>TRBV11-3|-|-|TRBJ2-5
CASSTRGETQYF
TGTGCCAGCAGCACACGGGGGGAGACCCAGTACTTC
>TRBV29-1|-|-|TRBJ1-2
CSVRQESGYTF
TGCAGCGTCCGACAGGAATCTGGCTACACCTTC
>TRBV30|once|-|TRBJ2-7
CAWSVHGTYEQYF
TGTGCCTGGAGTGTACACGGGACCTACGAGCAGTACTTC
>TRBV7-8|-|-|TRBJ2-7
CASSLAGAGYEQYF
TGTGCCAGCAGCTTAGCGGGGGCTGGCTACGAGCAGTACTTC
>TRBV27|-|-|TRBJ1-1
CASSSSGINTEAFF
TGTGCCAGCAGTTCATCGGGCATTAACACTGAAGCTTTCTTT
>TRBV28|-|-|TRBJ2-2
CASSYVTVPGELFF
TGTGCCAGCAGTTATGTTACGGTACCCGGGGAGCTGTTTTTT
>TRBV29-1|-|-|TRBJ1-2
CSVETGSKGYTF
TGCAGCGTTGAAACAGGGAGCAAGGGCTACACCTTC
>TRBV5-4|few|TRBD1|TRBJ2-1
CASSLGQGAYNEQFF
TGTGCCAGCAGCTTGGGACAGGGGGCCTATAATGAGCAGTTCTTC